Following are 5 T cell receptor beta chains from one sample sequenced in a study of monozygotic twins with inflammatory bowel disease. Using the 5' RACE reads, TCRdb records one entry per CDR3 protein without DNA. In total, the table holds 200,000 to 250,000 distinct CDR3 sequences. The specimen sequenced was blood. Receptors were obtained from a human donor with ulcerative colitis or Crohn's disease, or a healthy co-twin of an affected twin (not recorded which).

The chain has TRBV6-5 and TRBJ2-7; the TRBD1 assignment by TCRdb is unverifiable without DNA. This CDR3 has 12 amino acids. From germline, CDR1 is MNHEY and CDR2 SVGAGI. Here the CDR3 reads CASRGGRYEQYF.

V and J are TRBV29-1 and TRBJ2-2; TCRdb proposes TRBD1, but this gene call is untestable without DNA. The length of the CDR3 is 15 residues. The germline V gene encodes CDR1 SQVTM and CDR2 ANQGSEA. The CDR3 is CSVIGREVGTGELFF.

The chain combines TRBV7-9 with TRBJ2-1. CDR3 length: 17 amino acids. Per the germline V gene, CDR1 is SEHNR and CDR2 is FQNEAQ (reference sequence). CDR3 region: CASSFDSTGKTYNEQFF.

CDR3 amino acids: CASSSYRGGANVLTF. The rearrangement links TRBV5-5 to TRBJ2-6; lacking DNA, the TRBD1 call made by TCRdb goes unchecked. The CDR3 covers 15 residues. Germline V gene data show CDR1 as SGHKS and CDR2 as YYEKEE (reference sequence).

The CDR3: CATSGTTYGDTQYF. The chain is built from TRBV6-6 and TRBJ2-3; TCRdb names TRBD1, which stays unverified in the absence of DNA. The CDR3 totals 14 residues. In germline, CDR1 is MNHNY, CDR2 SVGAGI (reference sequence).